One TCR beta chain is described in this entry. Its specificity is not known. Germline and junction disagree at one end, which may indicate a read error. Germline CDR1 and CDR2: SGDLS and YYNGEE. The CDR3 covers 14 residues. The record originates from a study of CD8+CD57+ T cells in acquired aplastic anemia. Study-wide context: Yields of DNA that came from sorted CD4+ and CD8+ cells averaged approximately 3.5 ug. Overall study findings and caveats: CD8+ Simpson's diversity in patients was not significantly different from that in controls.

Patients chosen for sequencing had CD8+CD57+ cells that had expanded, as shown by flow cytometry. Genomic DNA templated the TCR beta VDJ and CDR3 profiling. TCRdb itself ran the reads through MiXCR, one entry per CDR3 protein. Of approximately 98,000 distinct CDR3 sequences in the sample, roughly 70% are singletons; the top ten hold 65%. The sequence derives from a human donor with aplastic anemia. This chain links TRBV9 with TRBJ1-1; D not resolved. Sample: sorted CD4+, CD8+, or CD8+CD57+ T cells (not recorded which) from PBMCs. The CDR3 loop reads CASSVEGLNTEALF. Here the CDR3 DNA reads TGTGCCAGCAGCGTAGAAGGACTGAACACTGAAGCTCTCTTT.